This note documents a single T cell receptor (beta chain) sequence. Its antigen is not known. TCRdb re-derived calls from the 5' RACE reads in MiXCR, one entry per CDR3 protein. Of 250,000 to 350,000 distinct CDR3 sequences in the sample, 15% are singletons; the top ten hold 22%. The data stem from a study of T-cell memory formation after mild COVID-19. Study details: TCR clustering was largely donor specific. The study, taken as a whole, reports: Pre-infection memory carried some responding clones, suggesting that cross-reactive memory joined.

Germline assignment: CDR1 LGHNA and CDR2 YSLEER. The CDR3 is 16 amino acids. V gave up 1 base and J gave up 0 bases, with 9 bases separating them. Sequencing was carried out using PBMCs or a T cell subset sorted from them (not recorded which). The TCR was taken from a man aged 18 to 35 who had mild COVID-19 (a few samples of this study predate the infection). Cell type and time point are not known. The chain joins TRBV4-3 to TRBJ2-2, with D unresolved. The CDR3 reads CASSQAWRANTGELFF. CDR3 sequence (DNA): TGCGCCAGCAGCCAAGCCTGGCGCGCGAACACCGGGGAGCTGTTTTTT.